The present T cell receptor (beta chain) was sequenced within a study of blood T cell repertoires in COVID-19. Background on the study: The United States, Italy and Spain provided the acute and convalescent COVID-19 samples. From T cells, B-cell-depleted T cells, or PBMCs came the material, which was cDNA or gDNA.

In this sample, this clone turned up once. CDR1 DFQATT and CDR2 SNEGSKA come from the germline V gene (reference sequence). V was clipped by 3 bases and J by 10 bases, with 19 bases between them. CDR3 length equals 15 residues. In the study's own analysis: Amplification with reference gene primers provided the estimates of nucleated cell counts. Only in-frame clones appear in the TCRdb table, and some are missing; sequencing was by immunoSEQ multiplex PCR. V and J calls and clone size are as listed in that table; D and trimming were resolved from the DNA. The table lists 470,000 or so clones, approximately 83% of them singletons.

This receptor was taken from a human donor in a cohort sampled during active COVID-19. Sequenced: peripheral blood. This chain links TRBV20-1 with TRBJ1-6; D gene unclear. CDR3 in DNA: TGCAGTGCTAGTCCTCAAGGACGACTACGCTCACCCCTCCACTTT. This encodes CSASPQGRLRSPLHF.